This record looks at one TCR beta chain sequence and its context. What it binds is unknown. These data are taken from a study of T cell responses to AZD1222 COVID-19 vaccine. Study context: Timing groups of about 4 and about 12 weeks for second doses were pooled. Findings and caveats of the study: Nearly half of the spike-specific TCRs reportedly recognize variant regions that carry no mutations. All repertoire sampling was performed exclusively after the peak T cell response. Baseline seropositivity occurred in only a handful of AZD1222 recipients.

CDR1 is SGHTA, CDR2 FQGNSA, per germline. V lost 1 base and J lost 0, with 4 bases in between. There are 14 residues in the CDR3. Assay used: immunoSEQ multiplex PCR; TCRdb lists only in-frame clones, some missing. The data show 150,000 or so clones, with roughly 92% seen just once and 4% to 5.5% held by the top ten. The clonotype originates from an adult in good health. V is TRBV7-2 and J is TRBJ1-3; no clear D gene. Material: peripheral blood, obtained on day 0 of AZD1222 vaccination. As DNA, the CDR3 is TGTGCCAGCAGCTTAGGGTTCTCTGGAAACACCATATATTTT. It codes for CASSLGFSGNTIYF.